Following are 31 T cell receptor beta chains from one sample sequenced in a study of brain T cells in children with intractable seizures. Only in-frame clones appear in the TCRdb table, and some are missing; sequencing was by immunoSEQ multiplex PCR. The sample lists approximately 41,000 clones, around 90% occurring once. This specimen consisted of peripheral blood, obtained at surgery. The receptors were gathered from a girl under 10 years old with tuberous sclerosis and intractable seizures.

J is TRBJ2-1 and V is TRBV30; no firm D call. The V end lost 4 bases, the J end lost 0 bases, and 10 bases lay between the germline ends. The CDR3 is made up of 14 amino acids. Germline V gene sequence: CDR1 GTSNPN, CDR2 SVGIG (reference sequence). The CDR3 spells CAWKWASSYNEQFF. The CDR3 nucleotides read TGTGCCTGGAAGTGGGCGTCCTCCTACAATGAGCAGTTCTTC.

The CDR3 loop is CASSPSFSMDRGTGNTIYF. The CDR3 DNA sequence: TGCGCCAGCAGCCCGTCCTTCAGTATGGACAGGGGGACTGGAAACACCATATATTTT. The J gene is TRBJ1-3, the V gene TRBV5-1; 10 bases map to TRBD1. With V trimmed by 4 bases and J by 2 bases, 15 bases remained unmatched. CDR1 is SGHRS and CDR2 is YFSETQ in the germline V gene. The CDR3 is 19 amino acids.

The sample holds one count of this clone. The chain links TRBV10-3 to TRBJ2-1, with 7 bases that match TRBD2. V trimming: 1 base; J trimming: 3 bases; junction bases outside the gene matches: 3. The CDR3 extends over 15 amino acids. Germline V gene lookup returns CDR1 ENHRY and CDR2 SYGVKD. The CDR3 DNA reads TGTGCCATCAGTGAGTGGGGGGGATTCTACAATGAGCAGTTCTTC. Translating gives CAISEWGGFYNEQFF.

The chain couples TRBV4-1 to TRBJ1-2; no clear D. V was cut by 0 bases and J by 5 bases, with 7 bases left in between. The CDR3 length is 13 residues. Germline V lookup: CDR1 MGHRA, CDR2 YSYEKL. In DNA form, the CDR3 reads TGCGCCAGCAGCCAAGATTGGTATTATGGCTACACCTTC. As protein: CASSQDWYYGYTF.

The chain uses TRBV24-1 and TRBJ2-1; 8 bases are a match to TRBD2. The CDR3 has 13 residues. The ends lost 10 bases at V and 8 bases at J; junction bases unmatched: 9. In germline, CDR1 is KGHDR, CDR2 SFDVKD. The DNA for the CDR3 is TGTGCCACTACGGCGGGGGGCCTCGATGAGCAGTTCTTC. This translates into CATTAGGLDEQFF.

The genes are TRBV5-1 and TRBJ1-1, with 8 bases that match TRBD1. The CDR3 has 15 amino acids. Trimming took 0 bases from V and 4 from J; bases not matched to a gene: 5. Germline CDR1 reads SGHRS; CDR2 reads YFSETQ. The CDR3 region is CASSLEDRVSTEAFF. As DNA, the CDR3 is TGCGCCAGCAGCTTGGAGGACAGGGTGAGCACTGAAGCTTTCTTT.

J is TRBJ2-5 and V is TRBV2; the D is unclear. Trimming took off 4 bases at V and 0 bases at J, with 12 bases between the two ends. The CDR3 contains 15 residues. Looked up from germline, CDR1 is SNHLY and CDR2 is FYNNEI. The CDR3 sequence is CASSVRVGYQETQYF. Written as DNA, the CDR3 is TGTGCCAGCAGTGTTAGGGTTGGGTACCAAGAGACCCAGTACTTC.

The chain links TRBV7-2 to TRBJ2-1, with a tentative D call TRBD1 (5 bases). Germline V CDR1 and CDR2: SGHTA, FQGNSA. The CDR3 is 13 amino acids. Trimming removed 4 bases from V and 7 bases from J, with 11 bases in between. The CDR3 region has the DNA TGTGCCAGCAGCTACCGACAGCCAAATGAGCAGTTCTTC. The encoded protein is CASSYRQPNEQFF.

This CDR3 reads CASSSLSRGPEQYV. As DNA, the CDR3 is TGTGCCAGCAGCTCCCTATCCCGAGGGCCCGAGCAGTACGTC. The chain couples TRBV5-5 to TRBJ2-7, with D tentatively TRBD2 (5 bases). CDR1 SGHKS and CDR2 YYEKEE come from the germline V gene (reference sequence). V was trimmed by 3 bases and J by 6 bases, leaving 16 bases between them. The length of the CDR3 is 14 residues.

The chain employs TRBV30 and TRBJ1-5; D is ambiguous. V lost 4 bases and J lost 13, with 17 bases in between. Germline V lookup: CDR1 GTSNPN, CDR2 SVGIG (reference sequence). The length of the CDR3 is 12 residues. CDR3 DNA: TGTGCCTGGAACATAAGAGGAGGGCCGCAGCATTTT. Protein sequence: CAWNIRGGPQHF.

The chain links TRBV5-4 to TRBJ1-4; 10 bases fit TRBD1. Trimming at V came to 4 bases and at J to 8 bases, leaving 5 bases not matched to a gene. This CDR3 has 14 amino acids. Germline V gene data show CDR1 as SGHNT and CDR2 as YYREEE (reference sequence). This CDR3 reads CASSEGQGSEKLFF. The CDR3 nucleotides read TGTGCCAGCAGCGAGGGACAGGGGTCGGAAAAACTGTTTTTT. The entire variable domain, with the rest obtained from reference TRBV5-4 and TRBJ1-4, is as follows: ETGVTQSPTHLIKTRGQQVTLRCSSQSGHNTVSWYQQALGQGPQFIFQYYREEENGRGNFPPRFSGLQFPNYSSELNVNALELDDSALYLCASSEGQGSEKLFFGSGTQLSVL.

This sequence joins TRBV6-5 and TRBJ1-5; 10 nucleotides match TRBD1. V shed 6 bases, J shed 1 base, and the junction held 3 bases outside the gene matches. This CDR3 spans 15 amino acids. CDR1 is MNHEY and CDR2 is SVGAGI in the germline V gene. CDR3 nucleotides: TGTGCCAGCAGGTCGGACAGGGGGAGCAATCAGCCCCAGCATTTT. It yields the protein CASRSDRGSNQPQHF.

V usage is TRBV3-1 (or the pseudogene TRBV3-2) and J usage is TRBJ1-4; D ambiguous. The V gene's germline CDR1 is LGHDT and CDR2 YNNKEL (reference sequence). The ends were cut back, 4 bases at V and 10 bases at J, with 7 bases in the middle. The CDR3 spans 11 residues. The CDR3 is CASSLESKLFF. The CDR3 nucleotides read TGTGCCAGCAGCCTCGAATCAAAACTGTTTTTT.

The chain uses TRBV7-2 and TRBJ1-1, with D hard to call. The CDR3 has 15 amino acids. Germline assignment: CDR1 SGHTA and CDR2 FQGNSA. With 4 bases removed from V and 0 bases from J, the gap between germline ends came to 12 bases. CDR3 residues: CASSSDPSLNTEAFF. The DNA of the CDR3 is TGTGCCAGCAGCTCCGATCCGTCTCTGAACACTGAAGCTTTCTTT.

This clone was seen only a few times. The chain links TRBV5-1 to TRBJ1-1; D remains ambiguous. The CDR3 covers 17 residues. V was clipped by 4 bases and J by 1 base, with 20 bases between them. Germline values: CDR1 SGHRS, CDR2 YFSETQ. The CDR3 DNA follows: TGCGCCAGCAGCCCTCAATTGAGGGCAGTAAAGAACACTGAAGCTTTCTTT. Protein sequence: CASSPQLRAVKNTEAFF. The variable domain in full, completed from reference TRBV5-1 and TRBJ1-1, reads KAGVTQTPRYLIKTRGQQVTLSCSPISGHRSVSWYQQTPGQGLQFLFEYFSETQRNKGNFPGRFSGRQFSNSRSEMNVSTLELGDSALYLCASSPQLRAVKNTEAFFGQGTRLTVV.

The sample holds a few counts of this clone. The CDR3 is CAWHKGAPSTDTQYF. CDR3 nucleotides: TGTGCCTGGCATAAGGGGGCTCCTAGCACAGATACGCAGTATTTT. The chain has TRBV2 and TRBJ2-3; 7 bases are a match to TRBD1. After removal of 11 bases from V and 0 bases from J, the junction contained 11 bases not matched to a gene. This CDR3 is built from 15 residues. Looked up from germline, CDR1 is SNHLY and CDR2 is FYNNEI.

The chain links TRBV4-2 to TRBJ2-2; D perhaps matches TRBD2 (7 bases). The CDR3 has 17 residues. Trimming took off 3 bases at V and 1 base at J, with 15 bases between the two ends. CDR1 and CDR2 (germline): LGHNA, YNFKEQ. The CDR3 loop reads CASSHLGGAGNTGELFF. In nucleotides, the CDR3 is TGTGCCAGCAGCCATCTGGGGGGGGCCGGGAACACCGGGGAGCTGTTTTTT.

The chain is built from TRBV12-3 or TRBV12-4 and TRBJ1-3; 9 bases align to TRBD1. The junction had 3 bases not matched to a gene; V was cut back by 5 bases and J by 7 bases. The CDR3 loop spans 13 amino acids. The CDR3 sequence is CASSPGQGNTIYF. The CDR3 nucleotides read TGTGCCAGCAGTCCCGGACAGGGGAACACCATATATTTT.

V gene TRBV7-9 combines with J gene TRBJ1-1, with TRBD1 matching over 7 bases. From germline, CDR1 is SEHNR and CDR2 FQNEAQ (reference sequence). This CDR3 has 17 amino acids. J lost 0 bases, V lost 2 bases, and 9 bases had no gene match. CDR3 in amino acids: CASSLTRGTEMNTEAFF. In DNA, the CDR3 is TGTGCCAGCAGCTTAACACGGGGGACAGAAATGAACACTGAAGCTTTCTTT.

The chain uses TRBV2 and TRBJ2-3; tentative D call: TRBD1 (5 bases). Per the germline V gene, CDR1 is SNHLY and CDR2 is FYNNEI. The CDR3 sequence is 13 residues long. V was pared by 5 bases and J by 4 bases, with 10 bases between. The CDR3 nucleotides are TGTGCCAGCAGTCTCACAGGATCAGATACGCAGTATTTT. Translating it yields CASSLTGSDTQYF.

This clone was recorded once. The CDR3 DNA is TGTGCCAGCATCCGACAGGGGGCGAGTAATGAAAAACTGTTTTTT. It yields the protein CASIRQGASNEKLFF. The chain is built from TRBV2 and TRBJ1-4; the match to TRBD1 covers 10 bases. V was pared by 7 bases and J by 4 bases, with 6 bases of the junction left unmatched. The CDR3 contains 15 residues. Germline V CDR1 and CDR2: SNHLY, FYNNEI. The complete variable domain, with remaining parts taken from reference TRBV2 and TRBJ1-4, reads EPEVTQTPSHQVTQMGQEVILRCVPISNHLYFYWYRQILGQKVEFLVSFYNNEISEKSEIFDDQFSVERPDGSNFTLKIRSTKLEDSAMYFCASIRQGASNEKLFFGSGTQLSVL.

The chain combines TRBV15 with TRBJ1-1; a possible D gene is TRBD1 (6 bases). The CDR3 covers 16 residues. The V gene's germline CDR1 is LNHNV and CDR2 YYDKDF (reference sequence). Trimming removed 5 bases at V and 5 bases at J, with 21 bases between. In DNA form, the CDR3 reads TGTGCCACCAGCCGACCGATGGGGGGGCGTAGGACTGAAGCTTTCTTT. Translating it yields CATSRPMGGRRTEAFF.

This clone was counted once. The chain combines TRBV12-3 or TRBV12-4 with TRBJ2-6; D not resolved. This CDR3 spans 13 amino acids. V was pared by 0 bases and J by 3 bases, with 0 bases between. Written as DNA, the CDR3 is TGTGCCAGCAGTTTAGCTGGGGCCAACGTCCTGACTTTC. Encoded protein: CASSLAGANVLTF.

This clone was seen just once. V gene TRBV5-5 combines with J gene TRBJ1-2, with a tentative D call TRBD1 (5 bases). The CDR3 sequence is 12 residues long. The V end lost 0 bases, the J end lost 6 bases, and 6 bases lay between the germline ends. Germline values: CDR1 SGHKS, CDR2 YYEKEE (reference sequence). In DNA, the CDR3 is TGTGCCAGCAGCTTGGAGGGGCATGGCTACACCTTC. As protein: CASSLEGHGYTF.

This clone is a singleton in its sample. The rearrangement uses TRBV2 and TRBJ2-5, with 8 positions matching TRBD1. Germline CDR1 and CDR2: SNHLY and FYNNEI. V gave up 6 bases and J gave up 5 bases; unmatched junction bases: 14. The length of the CDR3 is 16 residues. The CDR3 spells CASSPPDRVLGETQYF. The CDR3 DNA reads as TGTGCCAGCAGCCCCCCGGACAGGGTGCTTGGGGAGACCCAGTACTTC. The entire variable domain, with the rest obtained from reference TRBV2 and TRBJ2-5, is as follows: EPEVTQTPSHQVTQMGQEVILRCVPISNHLYFYWYRQILGQKVEFLVSFYNNEISEKSEIFDDQFSVERPDGSNFTLKIRSTKLEDSAMYFCASSPPDRVLGETQYFGPGTRLLVL.

This clone was counted only a few times. V and J are TRBV4-1 and TRBJ1-1; D gene ambiguous. Deletions cut 2 bases from V and 6 bases from J, with 19 bases between. The length of the CDR3 is 16 residues. Germline CDR1 is MGHRA and CDR2 is YSYEKL. The DNA for the CDR3 is TGCGCCAGCAGCCAACTAACCTCTGGGGTTCGGGCTGAAGCTTTCTTT. Encoded protein: CASSQLTSGVRAEAFF.

The chain has TRBV4-2 and TRBJ2-2; 11 bases fit TRBD2. Germline CDR1 is LGHNA and CDR2 is YNFKEQ. The CDR3 has 17 residues. Losses at the gene ends were 7 bases for V and 1 base for J; bases not matched to a gene: 8. CDR3 amino acids: CASNRLAGRENTGELFF. The CDR3 bases are TGTGCCAGCAACCGACTAGCGGGGCGGGAGAACACCGGGGAGCTGTTTTTT.

This chain joins TRBV19 and TRBJ1-1, with D unresolved. The V end was cut by 3 bases, the J end by 1 base, with 30 bases between. CDR1 LNHDA and CDR2 SQIVND come from the germline V gene (reference sequence). The CDR3 loop spans 21 amino acids. This chain's CDR3 is CASSIRLRWAYTLNGNTEAFF. CDR3 DNA: TGTGCCAGTAGTATTCGTTTGAGGTGGGCTTATACATTAAATGGGAACACTGAAGCTTTCTTT.

This clone was observed a handful of times. This chain's CDR3 is CATSREGTGTVPNEQFF. The CDR3, as DNA: TGTGCCACCAGCAGAGAAGGTACCGGGACTGTCCCCAATGAGCAGTTCTTC. V and J are TRBV15 and TRBJ2-1, with D maybe TRBD2 (6 bases). The germline V gene encodes CDR1 LNHNV and CDR2 YYDKDF (reference sequence). V was shortened by 0 bases and J by 6 bases, with 18 bases between the two germline ends. This CDR3 has 17 amino acids.

This clone is a singleton in its sample. The V gene is TRBV11-2, the J gene TRBJ1-2; weak D call: TRBD1 (5 bases). The CDR3 contains 15 residues. V shed 1 base and J shed 5 bases, with 14 bases lying between them. CDR1 SGHAT and CDR2 FQNNGV come from the germline V gene. The CDR3 coding sequence is TGTGCCAGCAGCTTAGTGGTGGGGGGAGGATATGGCTACACCTTC. This gives the protein CASSLVVGGGYGYTF.

This clone has a single count. V usage is TRBV7-2 and J usage is TRBJ2-3; D remains ambiguous. Trimming cost V 1 base and J 7 bases, with 6 bases left between them. The V gene's germline CDR1 is SGHTA and CDR2 FQGNSA. This CDR3 is 12 amino acids long. The CDR3 DNA is TGTGCCAGCAGCTTAGTCCTTAATACGCAGTATTTT. This sequence encodes CASSLVLNTQYF.